This paragraph covers one T cell receptor (beta chain) sequence. No antigen is known for it. This record belongs to a study of T cells in Graves' hyperthyroidism and ophthalmopathy. The source material, RNA transcripts, was used to amplify TCR beta CDR3 regions. The HTBI primer set served for first-round RT-PCR of the TCR CDR3. A single record per CDR3 protein comes from TCRdb applying MiXCR to the multiplex PCR reads. The sample has 660,000 or so distinct CDR3 sequences; 45% are singletons. Study-wide points: The blood repertoire included most of the expanded thyroid clonotypes above 0.001. Ophthalmopathy was model-predicted a median approximately 6.4 months pre-onset.

Lactation, pregnancy, other autoimmune disease or uncontrolled infection led to exclusion of patients. The germline V and J ends were trimmed by 5 bases and 4 bases, with 12 bases remaining between them. Germline lookup yields CDR1 DFQATT and CDR2 SNEGSKA (reference sequence). This CDR3 is 13 amino acids long. The sample was peripheral blood or thyroid tissue (not recorded which). This TCR was recovered from an adult man with Graves' disease, either hyperthyroidism or ophthalmopathy (not recorded which). The rearrangement joins TRBV20-1 to TRBJ1-5; the D is unclear. The CDR3 DNA is TGCAGTGCTCATCCCGGGGTTAATCAGCCCCAGCATTTT. This translates into CSAHPGVNQPQHF.